This TCR beta chain was captured in a study of cytomegalovirus exposure and HLA in healthy donors. The donors, nominally healthy at sampling, likely had unrecorded immune exposures. PCR used 60 Vbeta primers and 13 Jbeta primers. Measured with immunoSEQ multiplex PCR; TCRdb has only the in-frame clones, and not every one. This table has 85,000 to 95,000 clones, approximately 7.7% appearing once. This clone came up a few times. Its antigen is not identified. Whole-study findings and limits: The study dropped some indistinguishable V segments, TRBV6-2 and TRBV6-3 among them. High specificity and sensitivity for cytomegalovirus status were reported for the classifier. A highly shared variant cluster was judged a likely technical artifact.

From germline, CDR1 is DFQATT and CDR2 SNEGSKA (reference sequence). The V end lost 3 bases, the J end lost 9 bases, and 6 bases lay between the germline ends. The CDR3 extends over 10 amino acids. V gene TRBV20-1 combines with J gene TRBJ2-1; D remains ambiguous. The source of this sequence is a man over 45 in good health and CMV-seronegative. Sequencing used PBMCs. The CDR3 DNA reads TGCAGTGCTAGGGCGGCTGAGCAGTTCTTC. This encodes CSARAAEQFF.